What follows are 22 T cell receptor beta chains derived from one specimen sequenced in a study of cytomegalovirus exposure and HLA in healthy donors. Amplification used 60 Vbeta primers and 13 Jbeta primers. Produced via immunoSEQ multiplex PCR; TCRdb's table is partial and in-frame only. This sample yields a few hundred thousand clones, of which approximately 83% are seen a single time; about 1.4% belongs to the top ten. Sequencing was performed on PBMCs. Receptors originate from a girl aged 10-17 years in good health and CMV-seronegative.

This chain connects TRBV30 to TRBJ1-5; TRBD1 might be the D (6 bases). V was pared by 0 bases and J by 4 bases, with 13 bases between. The germline gives CDR1 GTSNPN, CDR2 SVGIG (reference sequence). This CDR3 is built from 15 residues. The CDR3 here is CAWSVPTGWNQPQHF. As DNA, the CDR3 is TGTGCCTGGAGTGTACCAACAGGGTGGAATCAGCCCCAGCATTTT.

V is TRBV27 and J is TRBJ1-6; the D is unclear. CDR1 MNHEY and CDR2 SMNVEV come from the germline V gene (reference sequence). This CDR3 has 16 residues. V was trimmed by 3 bases and J by 8 bases, leaving 17 bases between them. The CDR3 nucleotides are TGTGCCAGCAGTTTTCAACGACAATTAACACATTCACCCCTCCACTTT. It encodes CASSFQRQLTHSPLHF.

This clone appeared once. The CDR3 region is CASSSYRGADTQYF. The CDR3 DNA reads as TGTGCCAGCAGCTCGTACAGGGGGGCAGATACGCAGTATTTT. J is TRBJ2-3 and V is TRBV13, with 8 bases identical to TRBD1. The germline CDR1 and CDR2 sequences are PRHDT and FYEKMQ (reference sequence). The V and J ends lost 4 bases and 4 bases, in that order; junction bases with no gene match: 4. The CDR3 contains 14 residues.

The chain carries TRBV7-9 and TRBJ1-5, with D maybe TRBD1 (6 bases). CDR1 is SEHNR and CDR2 is FQNEAQ in the germline V gene (reference sequence). The length of the CDR3 is 16 residues. The V end lost 3 bases, the J end lost 5 bases, and 17 bases lay between the germline ends. CDR3 residues: CASSFSRGAGDQPQHF. The CDR3 nucleotides are TGTGCCAGCAGCTTTAGTCGGGGGGCAGGGGATCAGCCCCAGCATTTT. Together with reference TRBV7-9 and TRBJ1-5, the CDR3 gives the full variable domain: DTGVSQNPRHKITKRGQNVTFRCDPISEHNRLYWYRQTLGQGPEFLTYFQNEAQLEKSRLLSDRFSAERPKGSFSTLEIQRTEQGDSAMYLCASSFSRGAGDQPQHFGDGTRLSIL.

The chain couples TRBV27 to TRBJ1-1; no definite D call. V lost 0 bases and J 2 bases, leaving 13 bases between the germline ends. The germline CDR1 and CDR2 sequences are MNHEY and SMNVEV (reference sequence). The length of the CDR3 is 16 residues. The CDR3 nucleotides read TGTGCCAGCAGTTTATCCCTACAGTATTTCAACACTGAAGCTTTCTTT. Translation gives CASSLSLQYFNTEAFF.

V and J are TRBV7-2 and TRBJ1-4, with 7 bases matching TRBD1. The CDR3 covers 18 residues. V lost 5 bases, J lost 0 bases, and 12 bases stayed unmatched. The V gene's germline CDR1 is SGHTA and CDR2 FQGNSA. The CDR3 coding sequence is TGTGCCAGCAGCATCCTTCCGGGACAGAGGTCAACTAATGAAAAACTGTTTTTT. Protein product: CASSILPGQRSTNEKLFF.

The rearrangement joins TRBV27 to TRBJ2-7, with 8 bases that match TRBD2. Germline V gene sequence: CDR1 MNHEY, CDR2 SMNVEV (reference sequence). The CDR3 is 16 amino acids. The V segment lost 7 bases and the J segment 2 bases; nucleotides outside the gene matches: 13. Here the CDR3 DNA reads TGTGCCAGCACCGCGAATCCCGGACTAGCCGCCTACGAGCAGTACTTC. Residues: CASTANPGLAAYEQYF.

The rearrangement joins TRBV6-1 to TRBJ1-3; possibly TRBD1 for D (6 bases). Trimming pared 8 bases from V and 0 bases from J, leaving 26 bases between. CDR1 and CDR2 from the germline V gene are MNHNS and SASEGT. The CDR3 covers 19 residues. CDR3 sequence: CASRGAAGAGVTSGNTIYF. For the CDR3, the DNA is TGTGCCAGCCGTGGTGCCGCCGGGGCAGGGGTTACCTCTGGAAACACCATATATTTT.

V usage is TRBV6-1 and J usage is TRBJ1-1; TRBD1 aligns across 8 bases. V shed 8 bases, J shed 0 bases, and the junction held 5 bases outside the gene matches. The length of the CDR3 is 14 residues. Germline-derived CDR1 and CDR2 are MNHNS and SASEGT. The CDR3 coding sequence is TGTGCCAGCGTCAGGGGGCACATGAACACTGAAGCTTTCTTT. Translating it yields CASVRGHMNTEAFF.

This clone was found once. The chain combines TRBV27 with TRBJ1-1; D possibly corresponds to TRBD1 (6 bases). This CDR3 region has 14 residues. Germline assignment: CDR1 MNHEY and CDR2 SMNVEV (reference sequence). V was clipped by 6 bases and J by 6 bases, with 17 bases between them. The CDR3 region has the DNA TGTGCCAGCAGGGGGGCGGCGCGGTCCCCTGAAGCTTTCTTT. Its protein product is CASRGAARSPEAFF.

This chain links TRBV9 with TRBJ1-4; TRBD1 matches 7 bases. CDR1 and CDR2 (germline): SGDLS, YYNGEE. V lost 4 bases and J lost 7; bases outside the gene matches: 13. This CDR3 contains 16 residues. The CDR3, as DNA: TGTGCCAGCAGCCCCGAATTCGGGACAGCGGCTGAAAAACTGTTTTTT. Residues: CASSPEFGTAAEKLFF. Complete variable domain (other parts from reference TRBV9 and TRBJ1-4): DSGVTQTPKHLITATGQRVTLRCSPRSGDLSVYWYQQSLDQGLQFLIQYYNGEERAKGNILERFSAQQFPDLHSELNLSSLELGDSALYFCASSPEFGTAAEKLFFGSGTQLSVL.

The V gene is TRBV2, the J gene TRBJ1-6; 8 bases are shared with TRBD1. The ends lost 4 bases at V and 10 bases at J; junction bases unmatched: 6. This CDR3 is built from 14 residues. CDR1 is SNHLY and CDR2 is FYNNEI in the germline V gene. CDR3 in DNA: TGTGCCAGCAGTGCTCAGGGGGCAGGATCACCCCTCCACTTT. Protein product: CASSAQGAGSPLHF.

The chain joins TRBV20-1 to TRBJ2-4; D gene uncertain. From germline, CDR1 is DFQATT and CDR2 SNEGSKA (reference sequence). Trimming shortened V by 6 bases and J by 13 bases, and 10 bases separated the two germline ends. This CDR3 is 9 amino acids long. The CDR3 spells CSAHSLQYF. CDR3 coding DNA: TGCAGTGCGCACAGCCTCCAGTACTTC.

V usage is TRBV7-2 and J usage is TRBJ2-3; D might be TRBD2 (6 bases). Germline CDR1 reads SGHTA; CDR2 reads FQGNSA. This CDR3 region has 19 residues. V was pared by 5 bases and J by 1 base, with 25 bases between. This CDR3 is CASSPQVPGPRRGTDTQYF. In DNA form, the CDR3 reads TGTGCCAGCAGCCCCCAAGTCCCGGGACCCAGGAGGGGCACAGATACGCAGTATTTT.

The gene calls are TRBV28 and TRBJ1-2, with a possible D match to TRBD1 (6 bases). Between the trimmed V and J ends, which lost 2 bases and 4 bases, there was a span of 23 bases. Germline lookup yields CDR1 MDHEN and CDR2 SYDVKM. This CDR3 has 18 amino acids. Here the CDR3 reads CASSLENMMGLGGYGYTF. As DNA, the CDR3 is TGTGCCAGCAGTTTAGAGAACATGATGGGCCTAGGGGGCTATGGCTACACCTTC.

This clone was seen once. The chain joins TRBV7-9 to TRBJ2-5; D call uncertain. CDR3 length: 14 amino acids. Germline V gene sequence: CDR1 SEHNR, CDR2 FQNEAQ (reference sequence). The V end lost 4 bases, the J end lost 2 bases, and 11 bases lay between the germline ends. The CDR3 DNA reads as TGTGCCAGCAGCTATTCTCAGTTGCAAGAGACCCAGTACTTC. This sequence encodes CASSYSQLQETQYF.

The rearrangement joins TRBV6-1 to TRBJ1-1; no clear D gene. The CDR3 consists of 12 residues. CDR1 and CDR2 (germline): MNHNS, SASEGT. Trimming removed 2 bases at V and 10 bases at J, with 11 bases between. As DNA, the CDR3 is TGTGCCAGCAGTGAAATTCAGGATATAGCTTTCTTT. Protein sequence: CASSEIQDIAFF.

CDR3 protein: CASSADRANEKLFF. The DNA for the CDR3 is TGTGCCAGCAGCGCGGACAGGGCGAATGAAAAACTGTTTTTT. The chain links TRBV5-4 to TRBJ1-4; TRBD1 agrees at 8 bases. Unmatched junction bases numbered 4, after V lost 4 bases and J lost 5 bases. CDR3 length: 14 amino acids. Per the germline V gene, CDR1 is SGHNT and CDR2 is YYREEE (reference sequence). The full variable domain, its missing parts supplied by reference TRBV5-4 and TRBJ1-4, is ETGVTQSPTHLIKTRGQQVTLRCSSQSGHNTVSWYQQALGQGPQFIFQYYREEENGRGNFPPRFSGLQFPNYSSELNVNALELDDSALYLCASSADRANEKLFFGSGTQLSVL.

J is TRBJ1-2 and V is TRBV7-2; D is perhaps TRBD1 (6 bases). Germline V lookup: CDR1 SGHTA, CDR2 FQGNSA. The CDR3 extends over 16 amino acids. The V gene lost 0 bases and the J gene lost 1 base, with 12 bases spanning the gap. The CDR3 region is CASSLAWDTDNYGYTF. The CDR3 DNA follows: TGTGCCAGCAGCTTAGCTTGGGACACCGATAACTATGGCTACACCTTC. Based on the CDR3 plus reference TRBV7-2 and TRBJ1-2, the full variable domain is GAGVSQSPSNKVTEKGKDVELRCDPISGHTALYWYRQSLGQGLEFLIYFQGNSAPDKSGLPSDRFSAERTGGSVSTLTIQRTQQEDSAVYLCASSLAWDTDNYGYTFGSGTRLTVV.

J is TRBJ1-1 and V is TRBV18; D is unclear. The ends were cut back, 4 bases at V and 6 bases at J, with 21 bases in the middle. The CDR3 is 16 amino acids. Germline values: CDR1 KGHSH, CDR2 LQKENI. The CDR3: CASSLNSGLPGAEAFF. The DNA for the CDR3 is TGTGCCAGCTCACTAAACAGTGGCCTTCCTGGCGCTGAAGCTTTCTTT.

This chain joins TRBV29-1 and TRBJ1-5; no clear D gene. CDR3 length: 13 amino acids. Per the germline V gene, CDR1 is SQVTM and CDR2 is ANQGSEA. V shed 2 bases and J shed 12 bases, with 17 bases lying between them. CDR3 coding DNA: TGCAGCGTTGAAACACCAGGAGGACCGAGCCAGCATTTT. It specifies CSVETPGGPSQHF.

This clone was counted once. The chain employs TRBV18 and TRBJ1-1; 8 nucleotides agree with TRBD1. This CDR3 spans 13 amino acids. J gave up 2 bases and V 6 bases, and 2 bases lay outside the gene matches. Germline values: CDR1 KGHSH, CDR2 LQKENI. CDR3 residues: CASSQGANTEAFF. CDR3 nucleotides: TGTGCCAGCTCCCAGGGGGCCAACACTGAAGCTTTCTTT. The full variable domain, in which reference TRBV18 and TRBJ1-1 provide the parts outside the CDR3, is NAGVMQNPRHLVRRRGQEARLRCSPMKGHSHVYWYRQLPEEGLKFMVYLQKENIIDESGMPKERFSAEFPKEGPSILRIQQVVRGDSAAYFCASSQGANTEAFFGQGTRLTVV.